This T cell receptor (beta chain) is from a study of T cell responses to AZD1222 COVID-19 vaccine. Study-wide results and limits: Across the whole spike, CD4 TCRs peaked at regions 160-218 and 743-854. Baseline seropositivity characterized only six AZD1222 recipients. An increase in Spike-specific TCR breadth and depth was observed after two AZD1222 doses.

Points on this clone: Its antigen is as yet unknown.

Assay: immunoSEQ multiplex PCR; the TCRdb copy retains only in-frame clones and omits some. This table holds 83,000 or so clones, about 91% found once. CDR3 size: 15 residues. Germline V gene lookup returns CDR1 LGHDT and CDR2 YNNKEL (reference sequence). The V gene lost 1 base and the J gene lost 0 bases, with 4 bases spanning the gap. Pooling covered second doses at about 4 or about 12 weeks. This TCR was sampled from an adult who received the AZD1222 COVID-19 vaccine. The chain is built from TRBV3-1 (or the pseudogene TRBV3-2) and TRBJ1-6; no definite D call. Sequencing used peripheral blood, obtained 28 days after the second AZD1222 dose. CDR3 region: CASSQGSSYNSPLHF. In DNA form, the CDR3 reads TGTGCCAGCAGCCAAGGGAGCTCCTATAATTCACCCCTCCACTTT.